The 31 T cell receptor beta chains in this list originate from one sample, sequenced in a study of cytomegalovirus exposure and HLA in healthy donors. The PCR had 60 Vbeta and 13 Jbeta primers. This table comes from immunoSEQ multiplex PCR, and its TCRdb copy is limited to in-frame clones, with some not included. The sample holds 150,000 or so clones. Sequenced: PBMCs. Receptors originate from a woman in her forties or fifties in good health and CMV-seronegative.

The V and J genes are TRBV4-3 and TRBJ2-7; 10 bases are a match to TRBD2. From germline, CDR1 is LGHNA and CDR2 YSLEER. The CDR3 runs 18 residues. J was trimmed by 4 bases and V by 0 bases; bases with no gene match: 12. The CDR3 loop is CASSQDPVLAGVSYEQYF. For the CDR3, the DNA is TGCGCCAGCAGCCAAGACCCCGTGCTAGCGGGAGTGTCTTACGAGCAGTACTTC.

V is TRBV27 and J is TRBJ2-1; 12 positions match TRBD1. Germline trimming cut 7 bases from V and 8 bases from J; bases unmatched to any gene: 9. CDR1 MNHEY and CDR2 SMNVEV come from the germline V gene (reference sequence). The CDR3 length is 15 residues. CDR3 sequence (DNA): TGTGCCAGCACCGGAGGGACAGGGGGCTTCGATGAGCAGTTCTTC. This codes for CASTGGTGGFDEQFF.

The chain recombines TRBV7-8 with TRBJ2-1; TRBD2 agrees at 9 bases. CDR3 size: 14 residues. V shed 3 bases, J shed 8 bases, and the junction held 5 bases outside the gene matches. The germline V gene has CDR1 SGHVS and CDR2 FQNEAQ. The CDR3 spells CASSFGIAGDEQFF. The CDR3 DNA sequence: TGTGCCAGCAGCTTTGGAATAGCGGGAGATGAGCAGTTCTTC.

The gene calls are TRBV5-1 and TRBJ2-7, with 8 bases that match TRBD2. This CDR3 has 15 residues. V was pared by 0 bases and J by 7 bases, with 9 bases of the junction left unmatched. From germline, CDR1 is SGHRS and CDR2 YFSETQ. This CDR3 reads CASSLVPAGAREQYF. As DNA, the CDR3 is TGCGCCAGCAGCTTGGTGCCAGCGGGAGCTAGGGAGCAGTACTTC.

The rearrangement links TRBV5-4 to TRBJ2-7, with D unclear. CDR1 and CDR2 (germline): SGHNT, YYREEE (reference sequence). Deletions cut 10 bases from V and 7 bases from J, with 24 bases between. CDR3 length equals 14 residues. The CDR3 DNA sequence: TGTGCCCCCGATCTTGACCCACAGTGGATGGAGCAGTACTTC. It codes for CAPDLDPQWMEQYF.

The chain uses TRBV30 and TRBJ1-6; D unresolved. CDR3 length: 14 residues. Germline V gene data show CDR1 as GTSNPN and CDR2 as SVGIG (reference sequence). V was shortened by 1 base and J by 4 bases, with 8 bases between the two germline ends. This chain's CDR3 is CAWSDYVYNSPLHF. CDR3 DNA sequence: TGTGCCTGGAGTGACTATGTTTATAATTCACCCCTCCACTTT.

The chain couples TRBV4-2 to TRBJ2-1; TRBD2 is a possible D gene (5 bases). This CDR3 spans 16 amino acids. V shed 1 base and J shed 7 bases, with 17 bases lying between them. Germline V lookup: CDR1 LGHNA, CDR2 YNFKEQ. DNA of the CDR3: TGTGCCAGCAGCCAAGTCGTCCCTACGGGAAATAATGAGCAGTTCTTC. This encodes CASSQVVPTGNNEQFF.

Here the CDR3 DNA reads TGCGCCAGCAGCCAAGAAGGGGACACAGGTAATTATGGCTACACCTTC. The encoded protein is CASSQEGDTGNYGYTF. The gene calls are TRBV4-3 and TRBJ1-2, with D maybe TRBD1 (6 bases). V was shortened by 0 bases and J by 5 bases, with 16 bases between the two germline ends. There are 16 residues in the CDR3. In germline, CDR1 is LGHNA, CDR2 YSLEER.

As DNA, the CDR3 is TGTGCCAGCAGTTACTCTGGGACAGTCCTAGAGACCCAGTACTTC. Translation: CASSYSGTVLETQYF. The chain has TRBV6-6 and TRBJ2-5, with TRBD1 matching 7 bases. The V gene's germline CDR1 is MNHNY and CDR2 SVGAGI (reference sequence). J was trimmed by 4 bases and V by 0 bases; bases with no gene match: 5. This CDR3 is built from 15 residues.

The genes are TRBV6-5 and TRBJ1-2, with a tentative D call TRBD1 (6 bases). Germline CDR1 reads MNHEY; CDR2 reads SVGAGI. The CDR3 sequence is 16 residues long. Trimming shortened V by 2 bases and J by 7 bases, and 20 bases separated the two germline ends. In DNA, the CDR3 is TGTGCCAGCAGTTACACAGGGAACAGGGTGATTGGTGGCTACACCTTC. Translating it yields CASSYTGNRVIGGYTF.

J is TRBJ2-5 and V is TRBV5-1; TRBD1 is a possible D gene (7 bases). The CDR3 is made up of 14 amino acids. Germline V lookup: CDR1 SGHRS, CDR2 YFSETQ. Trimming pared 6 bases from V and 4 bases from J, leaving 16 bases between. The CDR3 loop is CASTAGGIVETQYF. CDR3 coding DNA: TGCGCCAGCACCGCAGGGGGGATTGTAGAGACCCAGTACTTC.

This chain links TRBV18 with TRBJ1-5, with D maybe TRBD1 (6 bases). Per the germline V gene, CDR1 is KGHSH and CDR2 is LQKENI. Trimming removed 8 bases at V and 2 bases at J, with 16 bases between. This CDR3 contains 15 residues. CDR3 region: CASRRTEGGNQPQHF. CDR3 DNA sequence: TGTGCCAGCCGTCGGACAGAAGGTGGCAATCAGCCCCAGCATTTT.

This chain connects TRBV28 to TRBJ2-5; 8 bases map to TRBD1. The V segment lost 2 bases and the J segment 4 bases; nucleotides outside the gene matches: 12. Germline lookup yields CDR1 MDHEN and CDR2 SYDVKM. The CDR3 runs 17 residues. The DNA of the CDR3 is TGTGCCAGCAGTTTAGGACGAGACAGGGGTTTTGGAGAGACCCAGTACTTC. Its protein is CASSLGRDRGFGETQYF.

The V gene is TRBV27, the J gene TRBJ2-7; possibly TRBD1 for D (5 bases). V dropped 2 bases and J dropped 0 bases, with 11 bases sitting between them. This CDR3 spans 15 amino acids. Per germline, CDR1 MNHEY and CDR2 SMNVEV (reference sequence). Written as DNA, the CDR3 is TGTGCCAGCAGTTTAGAGCCAAGGGGCTCCTACGAGCAGTACTTC. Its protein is CASSLEPRGSYEQYF.

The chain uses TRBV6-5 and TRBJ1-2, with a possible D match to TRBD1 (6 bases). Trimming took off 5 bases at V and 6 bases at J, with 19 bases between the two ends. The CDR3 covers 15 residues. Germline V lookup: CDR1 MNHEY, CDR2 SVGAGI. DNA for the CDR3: TGTGCCAGCAGTCCGAACAGGGCATGGCTGGATGGCTACACCTTC. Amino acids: CASSPNRAWLDGYTF.

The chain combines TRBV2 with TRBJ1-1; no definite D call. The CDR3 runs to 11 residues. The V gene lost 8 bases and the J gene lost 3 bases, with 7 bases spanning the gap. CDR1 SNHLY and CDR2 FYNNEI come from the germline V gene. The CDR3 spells CASRVDTEAFF. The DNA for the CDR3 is TGTGCCAGCCGGGTGGACACTGAAGCTTTCTTT. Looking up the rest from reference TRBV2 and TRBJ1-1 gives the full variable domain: EPEVTQTPSHQVTQMGQEVILRCVPISNHLYFYWYRQILGQKVEFLVSFYNNEISEKSEIFDDQFSVERPDGSNFTLKIRSTKLEDSAMYFCASRVDTEAFFGQGTRLTVV.

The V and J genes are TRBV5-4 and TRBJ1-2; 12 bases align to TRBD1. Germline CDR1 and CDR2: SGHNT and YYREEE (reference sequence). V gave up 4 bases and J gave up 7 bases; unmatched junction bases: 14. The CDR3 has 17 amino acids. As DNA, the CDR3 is TGTGCCAGCAGCGCCATCGGGACAGGGGGCTTAGTGTTTGGCTACACCTTC. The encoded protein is CASSAIGTGGLVFGYTF.

This CDR3 is CASSLTWTGGLVGTEAFF. The CDR3 DNA reads as TGCGCCAGCAGCTTGACCTGGACAGGGGGCTTGGTAGGGACTGAAGCTTTCTTT. The rearrangement joins TRBV5-1 to TRBJ1-1, with 11 bases lining up with TRBD1. Unmatched junction bases numbered 13, after V lost 1 base and J lost 5 bases. Germline V gene data show CDR1 as SGHRS and CDR2 as YFSETQ. This CDR3 is built from 18 residues. Using reference TRBV5-1 and TRBJ1-1 for the parts outside the CDR3, the full variable domain is KAGVTQTPRYLIKTRGQQVTLSCSPISGHRSVSWYQQTPGQGLQFLFEYFSETQRNKGNFPGRFSGRQFSNSRSEMNVSTLELGDSALYLCASSLTWTGGLVGTEAFFGQGTRLTVV.

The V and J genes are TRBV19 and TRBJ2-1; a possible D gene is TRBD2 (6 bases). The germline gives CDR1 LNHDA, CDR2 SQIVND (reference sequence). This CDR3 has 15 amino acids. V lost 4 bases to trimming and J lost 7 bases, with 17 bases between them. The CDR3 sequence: CASSNDGTFGNEQFF. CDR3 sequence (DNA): TGTGCCAGTAGTAATGACGGGACTTTTGGGAATGAGCAGTTCTTC.

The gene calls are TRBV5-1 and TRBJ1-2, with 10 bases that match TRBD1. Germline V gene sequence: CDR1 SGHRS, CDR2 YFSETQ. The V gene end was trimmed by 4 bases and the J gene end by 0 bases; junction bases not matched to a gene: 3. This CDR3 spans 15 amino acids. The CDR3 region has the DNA TGCGCCAGCAGCGTGGGACAGGGGACTAACTATGGCTACACCTTC. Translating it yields CASSVGQGTNYGYTF.

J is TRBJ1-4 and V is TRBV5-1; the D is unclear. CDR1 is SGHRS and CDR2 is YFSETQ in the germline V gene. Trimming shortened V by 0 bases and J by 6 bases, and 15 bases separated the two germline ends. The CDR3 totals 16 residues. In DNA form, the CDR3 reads TGCGCCAGCAGCTTGGCCCCAGGTGGGCAGGATGAAAAACTGTTTTTT. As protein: CASSLAPGGQDEKLFF.

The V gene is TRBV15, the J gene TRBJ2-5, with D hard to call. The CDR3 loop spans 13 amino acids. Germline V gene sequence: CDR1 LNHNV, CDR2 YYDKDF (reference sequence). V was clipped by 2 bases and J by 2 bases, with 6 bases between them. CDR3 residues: CATSRREQETQYF. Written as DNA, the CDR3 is TGTGCCACCAGCAGAAGAGAACAAGAGACCCAGTACTTC.

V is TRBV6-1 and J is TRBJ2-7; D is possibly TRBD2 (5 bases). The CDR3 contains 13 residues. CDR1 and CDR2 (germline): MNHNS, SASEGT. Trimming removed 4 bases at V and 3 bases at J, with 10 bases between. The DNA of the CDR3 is TGTGCCAGCAGTGGTGACTATCTCTACGAGCAGTACTTC. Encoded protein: CASSGDYLYEQYF.

Here the CDR3 reads CASSARTVAYEQYF. The CDR3 region has the DNA TGTGCCAGTAGTGCCCGGACAGTAGCCTACGAGCAGTACTTC. The chain employs TRBV19 and TRBJ2-7; the D gene is possibly TRBD1 (6 bases). Between the trimmed V and J ends, which lost 5 bases and 2 bases, there was a span of 13 bases. In germline, CDR1 is LNHDA, CDR2 SQIVND (reference sequence). The CDR3 runs to 14 residues.

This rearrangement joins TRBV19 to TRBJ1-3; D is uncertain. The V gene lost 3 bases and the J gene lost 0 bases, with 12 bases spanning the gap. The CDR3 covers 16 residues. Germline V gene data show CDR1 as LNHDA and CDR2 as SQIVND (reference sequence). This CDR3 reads CASSISVTGSGNTIYF. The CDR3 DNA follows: TGTGCCAGTAGTATTAGTGTGACGGGCTCTGGAAACACCATATATTTT.

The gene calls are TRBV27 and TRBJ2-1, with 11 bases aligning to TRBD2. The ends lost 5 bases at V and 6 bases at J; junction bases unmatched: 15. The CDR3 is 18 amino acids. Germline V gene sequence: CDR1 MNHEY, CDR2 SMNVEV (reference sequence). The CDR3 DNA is TGTGCCAGCAGTCCCATTGTTTTGGTAGCGGGGGGGCTCAATGAGCAGTTCTTC. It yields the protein CASSPIVLVAGGLNEQFF.

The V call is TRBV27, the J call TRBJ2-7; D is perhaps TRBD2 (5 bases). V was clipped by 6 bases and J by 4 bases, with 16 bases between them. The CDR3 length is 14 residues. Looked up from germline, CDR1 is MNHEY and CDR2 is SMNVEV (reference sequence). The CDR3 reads CASSLLGSQYEQYF. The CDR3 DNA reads TGTGCCAGCAGCCTTTTGGGGAGTCAGTACGAGCAGTACTTC.

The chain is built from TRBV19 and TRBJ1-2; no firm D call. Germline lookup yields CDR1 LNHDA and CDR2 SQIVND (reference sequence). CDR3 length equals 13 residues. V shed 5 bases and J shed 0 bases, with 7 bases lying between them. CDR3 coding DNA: TGTGCCAGTAGTGCTAGGACTAACTATGGCTACACCTTC. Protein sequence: CASSARTNYGYTF.

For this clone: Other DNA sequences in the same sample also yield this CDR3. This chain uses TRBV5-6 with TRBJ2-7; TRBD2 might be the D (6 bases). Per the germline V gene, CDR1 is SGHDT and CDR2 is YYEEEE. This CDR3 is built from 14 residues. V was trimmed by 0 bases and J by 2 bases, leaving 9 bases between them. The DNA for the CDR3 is TGTGCCAGCAGCTTGGGCGGGGTCGCCTACGAGCAGTACTTC. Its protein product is CASSLGGVAYEQYF.

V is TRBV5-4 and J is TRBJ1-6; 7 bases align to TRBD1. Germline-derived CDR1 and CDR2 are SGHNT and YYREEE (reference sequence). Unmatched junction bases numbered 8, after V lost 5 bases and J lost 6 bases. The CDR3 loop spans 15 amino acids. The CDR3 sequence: CASSLGGAINSPLHF. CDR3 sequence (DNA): TGTGCCAGCAGTCTAGGGGGCGCGATTAATTCACCCCTCCACTTT.

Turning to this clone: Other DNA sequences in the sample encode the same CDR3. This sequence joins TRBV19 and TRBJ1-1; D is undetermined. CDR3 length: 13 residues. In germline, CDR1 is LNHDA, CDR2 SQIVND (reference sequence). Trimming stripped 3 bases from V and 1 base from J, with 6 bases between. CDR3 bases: TGTGCCAGTAGTATGGGAGGGAACACTGAAGCTTTCTTT. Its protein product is CASSMGGNTEAFF.